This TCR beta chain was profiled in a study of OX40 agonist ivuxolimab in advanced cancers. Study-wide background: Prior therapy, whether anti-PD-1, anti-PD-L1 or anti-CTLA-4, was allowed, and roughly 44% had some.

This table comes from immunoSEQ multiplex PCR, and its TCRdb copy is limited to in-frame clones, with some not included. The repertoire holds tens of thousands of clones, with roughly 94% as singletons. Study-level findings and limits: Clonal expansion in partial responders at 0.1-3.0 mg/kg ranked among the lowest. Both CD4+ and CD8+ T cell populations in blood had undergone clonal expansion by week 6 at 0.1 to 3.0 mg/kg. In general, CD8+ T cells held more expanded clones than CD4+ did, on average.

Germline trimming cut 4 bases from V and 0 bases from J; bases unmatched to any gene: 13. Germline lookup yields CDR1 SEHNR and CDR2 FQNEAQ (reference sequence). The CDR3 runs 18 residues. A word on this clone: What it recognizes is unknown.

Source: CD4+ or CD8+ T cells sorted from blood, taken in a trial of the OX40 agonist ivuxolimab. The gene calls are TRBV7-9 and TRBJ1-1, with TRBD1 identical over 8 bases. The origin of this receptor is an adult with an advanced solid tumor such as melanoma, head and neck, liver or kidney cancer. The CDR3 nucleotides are TGTGCCAGCAGCTCCCCCGACAGGGGAGAGAACATGAACACTGAAGCTTTCTTT. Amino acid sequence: CASSSPDRGENMNTEAFF.